The clone carrying this TCR beta chain showed up just once. What it recognizes is unknown. The data belong to a study of beta chain features in type 1 diabetes. At the level of the study: Cell yields, age and gender were similar between patients and healthy donors.

CDR1 GTSNPN and CDR2 SVGIG come from the germline V gene (reference sequence). V lost 0 bases and J lost 5, with 23 bases in between. This CDR3 has 18 residues. General study points: Whatever favoring of shorter templates PCR might show would apply equally to patients and controls.

Every bit of the isolated RNA underwent reverse transcription, so sequencing read expressed TCRB transcripts. Measured with immunoSEQ multiplex PCR; TCRdb has only the in-frame clones, and not every one. The data contain around 250,000 clones, 25% to 30% of them singletons. This receptor was taken from a man aged 30 to 45 in good health. This sequence joins TRBV30 and TRBJ2-1; perhaps D is TRBD1 or TRBD2 (7 bases each). The specimen sequenced was central memory CD4+ T cells from blood. CDR3 amino acids: CAWSVGRGLAGKNNEQFF. As DNA, the CDR3 is TGTGCCTGGAGTGTGGGGAGGGGGCTGGCTGGCAAAAACAATGAGCAGTTCTTC.